This is a list of T cell receptor beta chains from one sample in a study of T cell repertoires in cytomegalovirus infection. TCRdb analysed the reads with MiXCR anew, one entry per CDR3 protein. The table lists 54,000 or so distinct CDR3 sequences, around 30% of them singletons. No antigen has been identified for these receptors. Sequenced input: PBMCs, sequenced either directly or after in vitro stimulation (not recorded which). Every receptor here comes from a human donor in good health (CMV status not recorded). Some clones in this sample may be carry-over from other donors' samples. CDR3s include the opening cysteine and the closing phenylalanine or tryptophan. A D gene is named only where the DNA matches it firmly. Rows may omit the clone size; those that give it use once, few, many or a size class.

TRBJ2-5,-,many,TRBV5-1,CASSLAVFETQYF,TGCGCCAGCAGCTTGGCCGTATTTGAGACCCAGTACTTC
TRBJ2-2,-,-,TRBV7-6,CASSHWAGELFF,TGTGCCAGCAGCCACTGGGCCGGGGAGCTGTTTTTT
TRBJ2-7,-,-,TRBV12-3/TRBV12-4,CASSPVGASSYEQYF,TGTGCCAGCAGTCCGGTGGGCGCTAGCTCCTACGAGCAGTACTTC
TRBJ1-1,TRBD1,-,TRBV5-5,CASSLEGGAGATEAFF,TGTGCCAGCAGCTTGGAAGGGGGCGCGGGCGCCACTGAAGCTTTCTTT
TRBJ1-5,TRBD1,-,TRBV29-1,CSVAMGTDSNQPQHF,TGCAGCGTTGCAATGGGGACAGATAGCAATCAGCCCCAGCATTTT
TRBJ2-1,-,many,TRBV11-2,CASSLGSYNEQFF,TGTGCCAGCAGCTTAGGGTCTTACAATGAGCAGTTCTTC
TRBJ1-4,-,-,TRBV2,CASSPQRATNEKLFF,TGTGCCAGCAGTCCCCAGCGGGCAACTAATGAAAAACTGTTTTTT
TRBJ1-2,TRBD1,-,TRBV6-5,CASRLDRGYGYTF,TGTGCCAGCAGACTAGACAGGGGCTATGGCTACACCTTC
TRBJ2-1,-,few,TRBV7-9,CASSLAGGSGYNAQCF,TGTGCCAGCAGCTTAGCCGGGGGTAGCGGCTACAATGCGCAGTGCTTC
TRBJ1-5,TRBD1,few,TRBV19,CASSTEWTGPLHQPQHF,TGTGCCAGCAGTACGGAATGGACAGGGCCCCTCCATCAGCCCCAGCATTTT
TRBJ2-7,TRBD1,-,TRBV7-2,CASSTDRAGVYEQYF,TGTGCCAGCAGCACGGACAGGGCCGGGGTCTACGAGCAGTACTTC
TRBJ1-5,TRBD1,few,TRBV5-5,CASSVTGTGNQPQHF,TGTGCCAGCAGCGTGACAGGGACTGGCAATCAGCCCCAGCATTTT
TRBJ1-6,-,few,TRBV7-9,CASSLVGQPNSPLHF,TGTGCCAGCAGCTTAGTTGGACAGCCTAATTCACCCCTCCACTTT
TRBJ1-1,-,-,TRBV7-2,CASSRGANLNTEAFF,TGTGCCAGCAGCCGGGGGGCGAACCTGAACACTGAAGCTTTCTTT
TRBJ2-5,-,few,TRBV2,CASSPLRGRGETQYF,TGTGCCAGCAGTCCTCTTCGGGGTCGAGGGGAGACCCAGTACTTC
TRBJ2-7,-,-,TRBV10-3,CAIVPPEGGREYEQYF,TGTGCCATCGTACCCCCGGAGGGGGGCCGGGAGTACGAGCAGTACTTC
TRBJ1-4,-,-,TRBV3-1,CASKTTRGLDEKLFF,TGTGCCAGCAAAACTACAAGGGGTTTGGATGAAAAACTGTTTTTT
TRBJ2-1,-,few,TRBV5-4,CASSLSTGFAYNEQFF,TGTGCCAGCAGCTTGTCAACGGGGTTCGCCTACAATGAGCAGTTCTTC
TRBJ2-7,-,few,TRBV18,CASSPRSIVGPEQYF,TGTGCCAGCTCACCAAGATCTATAGTAGGGCCCGAGCAGTACTTC
TRBJ1-2,-,once,TRBV19,CASSILGRETGYTF,TGTGCCAGTAGTATTCTAGGCAGGGAGACTGGCTACACCTTC
TRBJ2-6,-,few,TRBV7-2,CASSLASGTGANVLTF,TGTGCCAGCAGCTTAGCGTCTGGGACTGGGGCCAACGTCCTGACTTTC
TRBJ2-1,TRBD2,-,TRBV6-5,CASSYLRVVLAGYNEQFF,TGTGCCAGCAGTTATTTGAGAGTGGTGTTAGCGGGGTACAATGAGCAGTTCTTC
TRBJ2-3,-,-,TRBV18,CASSSGGTDTQYF,TGTGCCAGCTCGTCCGGAGGTACAGATACGCAGTATTTT
TRBJ2-2,TRBD2,-,TRBV5-4,CASSWPGLAGESSGELFF,TGTGCCAGCAGCTGGCCGGGACTAGCGGGAGAGAGCAGCGGGGAGCTGTTTTTT
TRBJ2-6,-,many,TRBV27,CASSPGRLSGANVLTF,TGTGCCAGCAGTCCAGGACGCCTCTCTGGGGCCAACGTCCTGACTTTC
TRBJ1-2,-,-,TRBV20-1,CSARDKAGPRYTF,TGCAGTGCTAGAGATAAGGCAGGACCCCGCTACACCTTC
TRBJ2-3,TRBD2,-,TRBV20-1,CSARGLAGGSYSTDTQYF,TGCAGTGCTAGGGGACTAGCGGGGGGTTCTTATAGCACAGATACGCAGTATTTT
TRBJ1-5,-,many,TRBV7-2,CASSLDRFQPQHF,TGTGCCAGCAGCTTAGACAGGTTTCAGCCCCAGCATTTT
TRBJ1-2,TRBD1,-,TRBV6-1,CASSRGTGYGYTF,TGTGCCAGCAGTAGAGGGACAGGTTATGGCTACACCTTC
TRBJ1-4,-,-,TRBV5-6,CASRRIGGQGKLFF,TGTGCCAGCAGACGGATCGGGGGGCAAGGAAAACTGTTTTTT
TRBJ2-5,TRBD2,many,TRBV12-3/TRBV12-4,CASSPPGRGIETQYF,TGTGCCAGCAGTCCGCCGGGGAGGGGAATTGAGACCCAGTACTTC
TRBJ1-1,TRBD1,-,TRBV7-8,CASSRGQGNEAFF,TGTGCCAGCAGCCGTGGACAGGGCAACGAAGCTTTCTTT
TRBJ2-7,-,few,TRBV28,CASSLQLGGLSSYEQYF,TGTGCCAGCAGTTTACAGTTGGGGGGCCTGAGCTCCTACGAGCAGTACTTC
TRBJ1-5,-,few,TRBV15,CATSRVVESTQPQHF,TGTGCCACCAGCAGAGTTGTTGAGTCTACGCAGCCCCAGCATTTT
TRBJ2-1,-,few,TRBV27,CVSSLFGDTLSYNEQFF,TGTGTCAGCAGTCTGTTCGGGGACACGCTTTCCTACAATGAGCAGTTCTTC
TRBJ1-6,-,-,TRBV28,CASSQITRDNSPLHF,TGTGCCAGCAGTCAAATAACCAGAGATAATTCACCCCTCCACTTT
TRBJ2-1,TRBD2,-,TRBV24-1,CATSGSSGSGLDEQFF,TGTGCCACCAGTGGTTCTAGCGGCTCAGGGTTGGATGAGCAGTTCTTC
TRBJ2-7,TRBD1,few,TRBV12-3/TRBV12-4,CASRPPGQGFYEQYF,TGTGCCAGCAGACCACCGGGACAGGGTTTCTACGAGCAGTACTTC
TRBJ2-7,TRBD1,-,TRBV4-3,CASSQELGQGWIYEQYF,TGCGCCAGCAGCCAAGAGCTAGGACAGGGGTGGATCTACGAGCAGTACTTC
TRBJ2-1,-,few,TRBV7-2,CASSPRGGAYNEQFF,TGTGCCAGCAGCCCCAGAGGGGGGGCATACAATGAGCAGTTCTTC
TRBJ2-7,-,many,TRBV29-1,CSVASGAYEQYF,TGCAGCGTTGCATCCGGAGCCTACGAGCAGTACTTC
TRBJ2-5,TRBD1,-,TRBV9,CASSVQTGTETQYF,TGTGCCAGCAGCGTACAGACAGGGACGGAGACCCAGTACTTC
TRBJ2-5,-,-,TRBV9,CASSPGRGTQYF,TGTGCCAGCAGCCCCGGGCGGGGTACCCAGTACTTC
TRBJ2-3,TRBD2,-,TRBV28,CASTSGGLYTDTQYF,TGTGCCAGCACTAGCGGGGGGCTGTACACAGATACGCAGTATTTT
TRBJ1-1,-,medium-sized,TRBV4-2,CASSQEGEVLGAQAFF,TGTGCCAGCAGCCAAGAGGGTGAGGTATTGGGGGCTCAAGCTTTCTTT
TRBJ1-2,-,-,TRBV6-6,CASSYVENPGYTF,TGTGCCAGCAGTTACGTCGAGAACCCCGGCTACACCTTC
TRBJ1-3,-,-,TRBV6-6,CASKRVYSGNTIYF,TGTGCCAGCAAGAGGGTATACTCTGGAAACACCATATATTTT
TRBJ2-7,TRBD2,many,TRBV7-2,CASSSRVAGGPYEQYF,TGTGCCAGCAGCTCCCGGGTAGCGGGAGGGCCTTACGAGCAGTACTTC
TRBJ2-7,-,-,TRBV7-2,CASSLWVEQYF,TGTGCCAGCAGCTTATGGGTCGAGCAGTACTTC
TRBJ1-1,-,-,TRBV19,CASSIADPTEAFF,TGTGCCAGTAGTATAGCTGACCCTACTGAAGCTTTCTTT
TRBJ2-5,TRBD2,many,TRBV7-2,CASSFHPLSSGAALGTQYF,TGTGCCAGCAGCTTCCACCCCCTCTCTAGCGGGGCCGCGTTGGGGACCCAGTACTTC
TRBJ1-1,-,few,TRBV6-1,CASRDRSMNTEAFF,TGTGCCAGCCGCGACAGAAGCATGAACACTGAAGCTTTCTTT
TRBJ2-7,TRBD2,few,TRBV19,CASSRTSGSYEQYF,TGTGCCAGTAGTAGGACTAGCGGGAGTTACGAGCAGTACTTC